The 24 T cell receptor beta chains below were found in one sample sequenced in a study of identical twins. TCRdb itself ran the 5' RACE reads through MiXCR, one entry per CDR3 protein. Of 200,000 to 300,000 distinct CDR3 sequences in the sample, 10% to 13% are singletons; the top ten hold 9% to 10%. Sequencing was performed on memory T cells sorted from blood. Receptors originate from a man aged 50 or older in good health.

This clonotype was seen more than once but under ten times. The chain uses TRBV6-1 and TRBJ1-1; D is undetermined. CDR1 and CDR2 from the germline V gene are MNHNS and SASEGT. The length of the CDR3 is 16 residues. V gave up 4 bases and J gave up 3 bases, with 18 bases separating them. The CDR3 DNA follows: TGTGCCAGCAGTGCGACAAAGGGTTTGTTGCACACTGAAGCTTTCTTT. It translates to CASSATKGLLHTEAFF.

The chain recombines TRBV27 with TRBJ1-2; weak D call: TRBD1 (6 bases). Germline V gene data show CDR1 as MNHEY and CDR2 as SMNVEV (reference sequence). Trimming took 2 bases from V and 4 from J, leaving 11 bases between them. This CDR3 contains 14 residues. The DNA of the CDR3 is TGTGCCAGCAGTTTAACGGGGGGGCCCTATGGCTACACCTTC. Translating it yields CASSLTGGPYGYTF.

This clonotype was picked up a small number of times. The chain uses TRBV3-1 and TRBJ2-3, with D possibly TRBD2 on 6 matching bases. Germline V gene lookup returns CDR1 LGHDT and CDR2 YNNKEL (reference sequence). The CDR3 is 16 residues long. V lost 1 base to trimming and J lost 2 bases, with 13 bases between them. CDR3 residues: CASSQVAGGNTDTQYF. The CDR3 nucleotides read TGTGCCAGCAGCCAAGTTGCAGGCGGGAACACAGATACGCAGTATTTT.

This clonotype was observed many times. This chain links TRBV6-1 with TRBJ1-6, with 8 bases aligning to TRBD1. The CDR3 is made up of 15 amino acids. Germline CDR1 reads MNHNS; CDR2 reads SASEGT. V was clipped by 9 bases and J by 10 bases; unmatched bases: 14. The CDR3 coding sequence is TGTGCCAGTTTGGACAGGGAAGGGGTTGGGTCACCCCTCCACTTT. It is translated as CASLDREGVGSPLHF.

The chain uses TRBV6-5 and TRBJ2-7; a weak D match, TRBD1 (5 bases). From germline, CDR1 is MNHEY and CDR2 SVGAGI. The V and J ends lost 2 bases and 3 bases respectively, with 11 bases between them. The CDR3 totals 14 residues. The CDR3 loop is CASSYGQGSYEQYF. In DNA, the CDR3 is TGTGCCAGCAGTTACGGGCAGGGAAGCTACGAGCAGTACTTC.

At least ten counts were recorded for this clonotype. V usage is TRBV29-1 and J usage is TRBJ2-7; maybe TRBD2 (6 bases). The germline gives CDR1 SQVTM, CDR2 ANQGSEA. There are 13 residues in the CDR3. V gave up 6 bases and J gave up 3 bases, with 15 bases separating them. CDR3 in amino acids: CSVTAGRVYEQYF. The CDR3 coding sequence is TGCAGCGTAACTGCCGGGAGAGTCTACGAGCAGTACTTC.

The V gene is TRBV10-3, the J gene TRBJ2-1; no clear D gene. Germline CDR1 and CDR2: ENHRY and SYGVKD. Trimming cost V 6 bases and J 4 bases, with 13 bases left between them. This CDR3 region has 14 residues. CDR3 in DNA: TGTGCCATCAGGGGTGGTGGGGAATACAATGAGCAGTTCTTC. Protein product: CAIRGGGEYNEQFF.

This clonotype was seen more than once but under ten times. Here the CDR3 DNA reads TGTGCCAGCTCCGGGGACCGGAACTACAATGAGCAGTTCTTC. Amino acid sequence: CASSGDRNYNEQFF. This chain uses TRBV18 with TRBJ2-1; D possibly matches TRBD1 or TRBD2 (5 bases each). This CDR3 comprises 14 residues. CDR1 and CDR2 (germline): KGHSH, LQKENI. Between the trimmed V and J ends, which lost 6 bases and 3 bases, there was a span of 12 bases.

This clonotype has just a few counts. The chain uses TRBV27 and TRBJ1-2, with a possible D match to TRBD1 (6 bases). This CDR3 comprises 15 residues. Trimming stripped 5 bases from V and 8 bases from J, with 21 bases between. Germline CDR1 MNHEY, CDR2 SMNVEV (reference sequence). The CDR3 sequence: CASSSRDTFRRGYTF. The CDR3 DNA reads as TGTGCCAGCAGTAGCCGGGACACATTTCGAAGAGGCTACACCTTC.

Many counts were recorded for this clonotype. The CDR3 DNA reads TGTGCCAGCAGCTTTGGTCTAGCGGGGGTCGATACGCAGTATTTT. This codes for CASSFGLAGVDTQYF. The gene calls are TRBV11-2 and TRBJ2-3, with 10 bases identical to TRBD2. The trim removed 3 bases at V and 6 bases at J, leaving 6 bases unmatched. The CDR3 is 15 amino acids. CDR1 SGHAT and CDR2 FQNNGV come from the germline V gene.

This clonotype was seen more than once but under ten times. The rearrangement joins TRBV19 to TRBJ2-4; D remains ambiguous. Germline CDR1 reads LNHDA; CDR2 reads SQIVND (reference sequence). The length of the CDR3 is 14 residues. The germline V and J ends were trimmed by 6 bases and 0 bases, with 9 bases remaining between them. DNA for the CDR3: TGTGCCAGTAGCCTGGATCCAGCCAAAAACATTCAGTACTTC. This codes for CASSLDPAKNIQYF.

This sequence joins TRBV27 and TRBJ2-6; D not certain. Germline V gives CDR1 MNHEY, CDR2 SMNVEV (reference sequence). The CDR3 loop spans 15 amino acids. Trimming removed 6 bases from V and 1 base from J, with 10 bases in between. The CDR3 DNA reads TGTGCCAGCAGCGACCAGGCTTCTGGGGCCAACGTCCTGACTTTC. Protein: CASSDQASGANVLTF.

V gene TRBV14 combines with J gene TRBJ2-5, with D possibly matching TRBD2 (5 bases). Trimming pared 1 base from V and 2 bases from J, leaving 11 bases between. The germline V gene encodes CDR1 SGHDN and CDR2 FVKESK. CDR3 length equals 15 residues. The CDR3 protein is CASSQGHGNQETQYF. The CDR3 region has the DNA TGTGCCAGCAGCCAAGGACACGGGAATCAAGAGACCCAGTACTTC.

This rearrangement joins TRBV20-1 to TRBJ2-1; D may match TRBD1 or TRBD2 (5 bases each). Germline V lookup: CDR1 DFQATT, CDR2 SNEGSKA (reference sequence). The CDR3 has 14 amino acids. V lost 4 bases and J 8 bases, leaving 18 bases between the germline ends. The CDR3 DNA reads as TGCAGTGCTAAGAAGGGACCCCCCGGGGATGAGCAGTTCTTC. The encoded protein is CSAKKGPPGDEQFF.

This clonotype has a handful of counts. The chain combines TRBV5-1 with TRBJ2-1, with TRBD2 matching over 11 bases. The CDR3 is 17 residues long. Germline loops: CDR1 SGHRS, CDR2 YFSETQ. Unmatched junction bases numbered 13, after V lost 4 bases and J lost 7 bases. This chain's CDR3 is CASSQIKGLAVGNEQFF. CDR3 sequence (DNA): TGCGCCAGCAGCCAAATCAAGGGACTAGCGGTTGGTAATGAGCAGTTCTTC.

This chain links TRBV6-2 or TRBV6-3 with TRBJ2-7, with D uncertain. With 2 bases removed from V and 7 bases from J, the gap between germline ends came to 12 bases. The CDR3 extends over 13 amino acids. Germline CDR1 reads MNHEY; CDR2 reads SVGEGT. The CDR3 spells CASSYGRGLEQYF. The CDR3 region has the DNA TGTGCCAGCAGTTACGGTAGAGGATTGGAGCAGTACTTC.

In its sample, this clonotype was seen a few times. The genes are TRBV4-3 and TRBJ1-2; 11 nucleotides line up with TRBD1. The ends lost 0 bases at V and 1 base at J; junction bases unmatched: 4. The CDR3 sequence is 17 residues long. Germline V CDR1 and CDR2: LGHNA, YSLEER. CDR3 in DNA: TGCGCCAGCAGCCAAGATTTAGGGACAGGGGGTAACTATGGCTACACCTTC. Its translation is CASSQDLGTGGNYGYTF.

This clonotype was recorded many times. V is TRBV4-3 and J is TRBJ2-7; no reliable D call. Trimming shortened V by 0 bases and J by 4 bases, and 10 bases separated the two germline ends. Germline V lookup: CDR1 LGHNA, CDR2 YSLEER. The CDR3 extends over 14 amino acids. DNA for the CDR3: TGCGCCAGCAGCCAAGAGACCTCATGGTACGAGCAGTACTTC. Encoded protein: CASSQETSWYEQYF.

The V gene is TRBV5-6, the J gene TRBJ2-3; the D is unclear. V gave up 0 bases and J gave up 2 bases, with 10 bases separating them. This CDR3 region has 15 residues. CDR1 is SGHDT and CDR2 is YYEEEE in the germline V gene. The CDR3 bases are TGTGCCAGCAGCTTGGGGGCGGCCTCCACAGATACGCAGTATTTT. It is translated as CASSLGAASTDTQYF. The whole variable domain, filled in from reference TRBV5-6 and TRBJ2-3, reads DAGVTQSPTHLIKTRGQQVTLRCSPKSGHDTVSWYQQALGQGPQFIFQYYEEEERQRGNFPDRFSGHQFPNYSSELNVNALLLGDSALYLCASSLGAASTDTQYFGPGTRLTVL.

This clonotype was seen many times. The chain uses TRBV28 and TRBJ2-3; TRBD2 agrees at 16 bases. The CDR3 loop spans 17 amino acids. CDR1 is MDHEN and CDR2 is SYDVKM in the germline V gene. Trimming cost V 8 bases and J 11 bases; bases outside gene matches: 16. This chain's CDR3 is CASSKAGLAGGPVKQYF. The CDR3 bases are TGTGCCAGCTCCAAAGCGGGACTAGCGGGAGGGCCGGTAAAGCAGTATTTT.

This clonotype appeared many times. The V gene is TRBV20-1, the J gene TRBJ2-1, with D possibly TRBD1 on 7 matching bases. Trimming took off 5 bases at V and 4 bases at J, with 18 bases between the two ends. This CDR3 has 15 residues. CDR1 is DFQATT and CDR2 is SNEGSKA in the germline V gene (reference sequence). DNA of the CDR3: TGCAGTGCTGGTCTCGGCAGGGGGGTGTACAATGAGCAGTTCTTC. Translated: CSAGLGRGVYNEQFF.

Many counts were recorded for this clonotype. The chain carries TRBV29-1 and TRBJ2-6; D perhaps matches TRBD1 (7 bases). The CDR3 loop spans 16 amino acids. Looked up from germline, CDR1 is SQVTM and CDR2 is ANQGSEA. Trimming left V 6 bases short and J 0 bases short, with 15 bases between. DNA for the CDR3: TGCAGCGTGGGGGGACAGAAGGACTCTGGGGCCAACGTCCTGACTTTC. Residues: CSVGGQKDSGANVLTF.

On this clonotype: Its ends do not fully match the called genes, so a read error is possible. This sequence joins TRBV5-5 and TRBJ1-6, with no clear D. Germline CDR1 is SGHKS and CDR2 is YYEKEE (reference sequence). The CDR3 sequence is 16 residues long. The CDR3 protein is CASSLATSSYNSPLLF. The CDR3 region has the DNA TGTGCCAGCAGCTTGGCCACAAGCTCCTATAATTCACCCCTCCTCTTT.

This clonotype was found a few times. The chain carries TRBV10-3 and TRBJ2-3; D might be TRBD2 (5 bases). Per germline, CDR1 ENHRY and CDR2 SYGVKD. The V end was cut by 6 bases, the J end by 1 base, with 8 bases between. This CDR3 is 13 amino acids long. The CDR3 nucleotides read TGTGCCATCAGGGAACTAGGCACAGATACGCAGTATTTT. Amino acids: CAIRELGTDTQYF.